The rows below give T cell receptor beta chains drawn from one sample of a study of PD-1 blockade in classical Hodgkin lymphoma. The repertoire was sequenced with immunoSEQ multiplex PCR; TCRdb's copy has only in-frame clones and lacks some. This sample has 7,000 to 8,500 clones, with 60% to 85% found just once. The sample was peripheral blood mononuclear cells (PBMCs). These receptors originate from a human donor with classical Hodgkin lymphoma. CDR3s include the opening cysteine and the closing phenylalanine or tryptophan. D genes are given only for firm matches.

d_call,v_call,j_call,cdr3_nt,cdr3_aa
NA,TRBV11-2,TRBJ1-3,TGTGCCAGCAGCCTGATACACGCTTACTCTGGAAACGCCATATATTTT,CASSLIHAYSGNAIYF
TRBD1,TRBV28,TRBJ2-5,TGTGCCAGCAGCAGGGACAGCACGGAGACCCAGTACTTC,CASSRDSTETQYF
NA,TRBV2,TRBJ1-6,TGTGCCAGCAGTGCGACAAGCTCCTATAATTCACCCCTCCACTTT,CASSATSSYNSPLHF
NA,TRBV2,TRBJ1-5,TGTGCCAGCAGTGATTTCAGGGAGGTTCAGCCCCAGCATTTT,CASSDFREVQPQHF
NA,TRBV2,TRBJ2-1,TGTGCCAGTGATATGCTGGGCTACAATGAGCAGTTCTTC,CASDMLGYNEQFF
NA,TRBV2,TRBJ1-1,TGTGCCAGCAGTGAAGTCCGGGGGGCCTCCACTGAAGCTTTCTTT,CASSEVRGASTEAFF
NA,TRBV30,TRBJ1-5,TGTGCCTGGGGCAGGGAAAGCAATCAGCCCCAGCATTTT,CAWGRESNQPQHF
NA,TRBV2,TRBJ2-7,TGTGCCAGCAGTGAAGAGGGCCCTTACCTACCCGAGCAGTACTTC,CASSEEGPYLPEQYF
TRBD1,TRBV7-9,TRBJ2-7,TGTGCCAGCACTGAGGGGGACAGAATCTACGAGCAGTACTTC,CASTEGDRIYEQYF
TRBD1,TRBV5-4,TRBJ2-3,TGTGCCAGCAGCTCGGGACAGGGATACACAGATACGCAGTATTTT,CASSSGQGYTDTQYF